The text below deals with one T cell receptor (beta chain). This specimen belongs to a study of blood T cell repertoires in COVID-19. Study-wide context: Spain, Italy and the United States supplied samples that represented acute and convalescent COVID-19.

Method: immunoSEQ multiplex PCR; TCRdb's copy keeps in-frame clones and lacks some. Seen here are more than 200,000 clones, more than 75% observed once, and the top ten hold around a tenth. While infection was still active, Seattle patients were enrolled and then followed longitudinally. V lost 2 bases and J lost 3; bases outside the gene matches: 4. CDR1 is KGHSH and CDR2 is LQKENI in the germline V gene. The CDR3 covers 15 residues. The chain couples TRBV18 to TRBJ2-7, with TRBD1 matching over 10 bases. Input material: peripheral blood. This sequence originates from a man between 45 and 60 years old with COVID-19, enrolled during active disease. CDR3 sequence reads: CASSPTGTGVYEQYF. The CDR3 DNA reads TGTGCCAGCTCACCAACCGGGACAGGGGTCTACGAGCAGTACTTC.